The 30 T cell receptor beta chains below were found in one sample sequenced in a study of graft-versus-host responses after intestinal transplantation. These receptors are not linked to any known antigen. The table came from immunoSEQ multiplex PCR; TCRdb's copy has only in-frame clones and leaves some out. The sample has 100,000 to 140,000 clones, roughly 90% seen once; the top ten hold roughly 0.64%. The source was unstimulated CD4+ T cells sorted from spleen or lymph node cells, collected before transplant. All receptors come from a human donor who was the organ donor for an intestinal transplant.

V gene TRBV18 combines with J gene TRBJ2-1, with 16 bases matching TRBD2. This CDR3 has 14 residues. CDR1 KGHSH and CDR2 LQKENI come from the germline V gene. Trimming cost V 8 bases and J 9 bases; bases outside gene matches: 4. CDR3 DNA: TGTGCCAGCACCGGGACTAGCGGGGGGGCTGAGCAGTTCTTC. Protein product: CASTGTSGGAEQFF.

This rearrangement joins TRBV6-6 to TRBJ1-2, with 8 positions matching TRBD1. This CDR3 spans 14 amino acids. V shed 5 bases, J shed 8 bases, and the junction held 10 bases outside the gene matches. Germline V gives CDR1 MNHNY, CDR2 SVGAGI (reference sequence). CDR3 sequence (DNA): TGTGCCAGCAGTCCTAACCAGGGGGCAGGGGGCTACACCTTC. Translating gives CASSPNQGAGGYTF.

The chain recombines TRBV11-2 with TRBJ2-3; 7 bases match TRBD2. J gave up 1 base and V 5 bases, and 9 bases lay outside the gene matches. CDR3 size: 16 residues. Germline assignment: CDR1 SGHAT and CDR2 FQNNGV. In DNA, the CDR3 is TGTGCCAGCAGCAACCTCTTGGGGGGGGGCACAGATACGCAGTATTTT. Protein: CASSNLLGGGTDTQYF.

The CDR3, as DNA: TGTGCCAGCAGTTTATTCGTCCAGGGGGCGAGATACGAGCAGTACTTC. It encodes CASSLFVQGARYEQYF. V usage is TRBV27 and J usage is TRBJ2-7; 8 bases map to TRBD1. This CDR3 region has 16 residues. With V trimmed by 1 base and J by 4 bases, 9 bases remained unmatched. The germline V gene has CDR1 MNHEY and CDR2 SMNVEV (reference sequence).

J is TRBJ1-4 and V is TRBV7-9, with a possible D match to TRBD1 (6 bases). The germline gives CDR1 SEHNR, CDR2 FQNEAQ (reference sequence). With 6 bases removed from V and 0 bases from J, the gap between germline ends came to 14 bases. CDR3 length equals 16 residues. CDR3 nucleotide sequence: TGTGCCAGCAGGGGGCCAGGGGTTGCAACTAATGAAAAACTGTTTTTT. As protein: CASRGPGVATNEKLFF.

This clone was detected only once. This chain connects TRBV6-5 to TRBJ1-3; TRBD1 is a possible D gene (5 bases). This CDR3 has 14 residues. Germline assignment: CDR1 MNHEY and CDR2 SVGAGI. V lost 3 bases to trimming and J lost 4 bases, with 10 bases between them. The CDR3 loop reads CASSYWGEGNTIYF. CDR3 DNA sequence: TGTGCCAGCAGTTATTGGGGGGAAGGAAACACCATATATTTT.

This chain joins TRBV10-2 and TRBJ2-5; TRBD2 is a possible D gene (5 bases). The germline CDR1 and CDR2 sequences are WSHSY and SAAADI. There are 15 residues in the CDR3. V lost 0 bases to trimming and J lost 11 bases, with 19 bases between them. CDR3 bases: TGCGCCAGCAGTGAGTCGAACCCGACGGACTGTTCACAGTACTTC. Its translation is CASSESNPTDCSQYF.

The rearrangement uses TRBV5-1 and TRBJ1-4; D unresolved. V lost 5 bases and J 1 base, leaving 6 bases between the germline ends. Per the germline V gene, CDR1 is SGHRS and CDR2 is YFSETQ. This CDR3 has 13 residues. Here the CDR3 DNA reads TGCGCCAGCAGGGACGGAACTAATGAAAAACTGTTTTTT. As protein: CASRDGTNEKLFF.

The sample holds one count of this clone. V and J are TRBV19 and TRBJ1-5; D remains ambiguous. The V gene's germline CDR1 is LNHDA and CDR2 SQIVND (reference sequence). V lost 3 bases, J lost 2 bases, and 14 bases lay in between. The CDR3 length is 16 residues. The chain's CDR3 is CASSIGMGRRNQPQHF. Written as DNA, the CDR3 is TGTGCCAGTAGTATTGGTATGGGCCGGCGCAATCAGCCCCAGCATTTT.

The chain couples TRBV9 to TRBJ1-4; the match to TRBD1 covers 9 bases. Germline assignment: CDR1 SGDLS and CDR2 YYNGEE. J gave up 4 bases and V 2 bases, and 3 bases lay outside the gene matches. The CDR3 has 15 amino acids. The CDR3 DNA follows: TGTGCCAGCAGCGTTGGGACAGGGTTTAATGAAAAACTGTTTTTT. Protein sequence: CASSVGTGFNEKLFF.

The chain carries TRBV5-1 and TRBJ2-2, with TRBD1 matching 7 bases. The V and J ends lost 4 bases and 1 base, in that order; junction bases with no gene match: 7. Germline CDR1 and CDR2: SGHRS and YFSETQ. This CDR3 has 16 amino acids. The CDR3 region is CASSAYRGGNTGELFF. The CDR3 nucleotides are TGCGCCAGCAGCGCCTACAGGGGCGGGAACACCGGGGAGCTGTTTTTT.

CDR3 DNA sequence: TGTGCCATCAGGGACCCGCAGGGGTTCTCCTACGAGCAGTACTTC. Translation: CAIRDPQGFSYEQYF. V and J are TRBV10-3 and TRBJ2-7, with a possible D match to TRBD1 (6 bases). This CDR3 is 15 amino acids long. The V and J ends lost 6 bases and 0 bases respectively, with 15 bases between them. CDR1 and CDR2 from the germline V gene are ENHRY and SYGVKD.

The chain carries TRBV6-1 and TRBJ2-3; 11 bases agree with TRBD2. Germline V gene sequence: CDR1 MNHNS, CDR2 SASEGT. The J segment lost 7 bases and the V segment lost 3 bases, leaving 18 bases of the junction unmatched. This CDR3 has 19 amino acids. The CDR3 region has the DNA TGTGCCAGCAGTGATACTCGCCGAACCTATAGCGGGAGGGCGAATACGCAGTATTTT. Its protein is CASSDTRRTYSGRANTQYF.

The rearrangement joins TRBV2 to TRBJ1-4, with D unclear. Germline V CDR1 and CDR2: SNHLY, FYNNEI. V was pared by 7 bases and J by 3 bases, with 12 bases between. This CDR3 is built from 14 residues. Here the CDR3 reads CASTPGWANEKLFF. CDR3 DNA sequence: TGTGCCAGCACGCCGGGTTGGGCTAATGAAAAACTGTTTTTT.

V and J are TRBV28 and TRBJ1-1; no firm D call. Germline CDR1 and CDR2: MDHEN and SYDVKM. The V and J ends lost 6 bases and 4 bases respectively, with 15 bases between them. The CDR3 is 14 residues long. The CDR3 DNA is TGTGCCAGCAGACCGACCGCACGGATCACTGAAGCTTTCTTT. The encoded protein is CASRPTARITEAFF.

The chain joins TRBV6-5 to TRBJ2-6; D may be TRBD1 (5 bases). The CDR3 extends over 15 amino acids. The germline CDR1 and CDR2 sequences are MNHEY and SVGAGI. Trimming removed 4 bases at V and 0 bases at J, with 7 bases between. The CDR3 nucleotides read TGTGCCAGCAGTTTTACAGGCTCTGGGGCCAACGTCCTGACTTTC. This translates into CASSFTGSGANVLTF.

The chain has TRBV4-1 and TRBJ1-3; no firm D call. The germline CDR1 and CDR2 sequences are MGHRA and YSYEKL. Trimming stripped 6 bases from V and 0 bases from J, with 9 bases between. The CDR3 loop spans 14 amino acids. This chain's CDR3 is CASRGSLSGNTIYF. Written as DNA, the CDR3 is TGCGCCAGCAGGGGGTCCCTCTCTGGAAACACCATATATTTT.

The chain has TRBV10-3 and TRBJ2-3, with a weak D call TRBD1 (5 bases). This CDR3 is built from 16 residues. V shed 2 bases and J shed 0 bases, with 12 bases lying between them. The V gene's germline CDR1 is ENHRY and CDR2 SYGVKD. The CDR3 is CAISEQPQGSTDTQYF. CDR3 bases: TGTGCCATCAGTGAGCAACCGCAGGGTAGCACAGATACGCAGTATTTT.

The rearrangement uses TRBV9 and TRBJ1-1; D gene uncertain. This CDR3 is built from 15 residues. Germline CDR1 SGDLS, CDR2 YYNGEE. V was clipped by 0 bases and J by 1 base, with 10 bases between them. Here the CDR3 reads CASSVGGRANTEAFF. The CDR3 nucleotides are TGTGCCAGCAGCGTAGGGGGAAGGGCGAACACTGAAGCTTTCTTT.

V gene TRBV9 combines with J gene TRBJ2-2, with TRBD2 identical over 9 bases. This CDR3 has 15 amino acids. The germline V gene has CDR1 SGDLS and CDR2 YYNGEE. J lost 4 bases, V lost 3 bases, and 4 bases had no gene match. The CDR3 reads CASSGTAGGTGELFF. Written as DNA, the CDR3 is TGTGCCAGCAGCGGCACAGCGGGGGGCACCGGGGAGCTGTTTTTT.

This chain joins TRBV7-9 and TRBJ1-5; a possible D gene is TRBD1 (6 bases). The CDR3 is 14 amino acids. Germline CDR1 is SEHNR and CDR2 is FQNEAQ (reference sequence). V dropped 1 base and J dropped 7 bases, with 11 bases sitting between them. This CDR3 reads CASSLGQVGQPQHF. CDR3 nucleotides: TGTGCCAGCAGCTTAGGACAGGTCGGACAGCCCCAGCATTTT.

The gene calls are TRBV6-1 and TRBJ2-7; 9 bases line up with TRBD2. The V segment lost 2 bases and the J segment 3 bases; nucleotides outside the gene matches: 5. Germline V CDR1 and CDR2: MNHNS, SASEGT. This CDR3 spans 15 amino acids. The CDR3 loop reads CASSELTSGLYEQYF. CDR3 DNA sequence: TGTGCCAGCAGTGAACTCACTAGCGGGCTCTACGAGCAGTACTTC.

The V and J genes are TRBV10-3 and TRBJ2-7; a weak D match, TRBD2 (5 bases). V was shortened by 5 bases and J by 5 bases, with 10 bases between the two germline ends. The CDR3 length is 12 residues. Germline CDR1 is ENHRY and CDR2 is SYGVKD. CDR3 protein: CAISPGSDEQYF. CDR3 in DNA: TGTGCCATCAGTCCGGGATCGGACGAGCAGTACTTC.

The V and J genes are TRBV5-1 and TRBJ1-2; 7 bases align to TRBD1. The ends lost 0 bases at V and 4 bases at J; junction bases unmatched: 6. Germline V gives CDR1 SGHRS, CDR2 YFSETQ. The CDR3 is 15 amino acids. The CDR3 DNA follows: TGCGCCAGCAGCTTGGGAACAGGGGCGTCCTATGGCTACACCTTC. Protein sequence: CASSLGTGASYGYTF.

The V and J genes are TRBV11-3 and TRBJ2-5, with 10 nucleotides matching TRBD2. CDR1 and CDR2 from the germline V gene are SGHNT and YENEEA. The CDR3 is made up of 17 amino acids. J gave up 4 bases and V 0 bases, and 8 bases lay outside the gene matches. In DNA form, the CDR3 reads TGTGCCAGCAGCTTAGATCGGGCTAGCGGGAGTCGAGAGACCCAGTACTTC. Its protein is CASSLDRASGSRETQYF.

This clone showed up just once. Other DNA sequences within the sample encode an identical CDR3. The genes are TRBV18 and TRBJ2-7; D is perhaps TRBD1 or TRBD2 (6 bases each). The germline gives CDR1 KGHSH, CDR2 LQKENI. V dropped 6 bases and J dropped 3 bases, with 15 bases sitting between them. The CDR3 extends over 14 amino acids. The CDR3 coding sequence is TGTGCCAGCTCGCCGTTCGGGGGCTTCTACGAGCAGTACTTC. Translating it yields CASSPFGGFYEQYF.

To note about this clone: Other DNA sequences in the same sample also yield this CDR3. V usage is TRBV6-5 and J usage is TRBJ1-2; TRBD1 is a possible D gene (5 bases). The CDR3 is made up of 14 amino acids. Germline-derived CDR1 and CDR2 are MNHEY and SVGAGI. V was pared by 0 bases and J by 4 bases, with 9 bases between. CDR3 residues: CASSYSTGGYGYTF. DNA of the CDR3: TGTGCCAGCAGTTACTCGACGGGGGGCTATGGCTACACCTTC.

This clone was seen just once. This rearrangement joins TRBV6-1 to TRBJ2-1; 7 positions match TRBD2. The CDR3 runs 12 residues. The germline V gene encodes CDR1 MNHNS and CDR2 SASEGT. With 11 bases clipped from V and 4 bases from J, the junction kept 5 bases outside the gene matches. The CDR3 region is CAGGDWYNEQFF. In DNA, the CDR3 is TGTGCCGGGGGGGACTGGTACAATGAGCAGTTCTTC.

CDR3 DNA sequence: TGTGCCAGCAGCCAAGTATCTTCGTTAGGGGGACAAGAGACCCAGTACTTC. Translating it yields CASSQVSSLGGQETQYF. V usage is TRBV4-2 and J usage is TRBJ2-5; possible D gene TRBD1, 6 bases. Germline assignment: CDR1 LGHNA and CDR2 YNFKEQ. The CDR3 totals 17 residues. The V end lost 1 base, the J end lost 2 bases, and 17 bases lay between the germline ends.

V usage is TRBV9 and J usage is TRBJ2-5; 7 nucleotides agree with TRBD2. The J call may be incorrect, as the DNA end agrees better with TRBJ2-7. The germline gives CDR1 SGDLS, CDR2 YYNGEE. This CDR3 is built from 14 residues. CDR3: CASSVGGGTYEQYF. CDR3 DNA: TGTGCCAGCAGCGTCGGCGGGGGTACCTACGAGCAGTACTTC.